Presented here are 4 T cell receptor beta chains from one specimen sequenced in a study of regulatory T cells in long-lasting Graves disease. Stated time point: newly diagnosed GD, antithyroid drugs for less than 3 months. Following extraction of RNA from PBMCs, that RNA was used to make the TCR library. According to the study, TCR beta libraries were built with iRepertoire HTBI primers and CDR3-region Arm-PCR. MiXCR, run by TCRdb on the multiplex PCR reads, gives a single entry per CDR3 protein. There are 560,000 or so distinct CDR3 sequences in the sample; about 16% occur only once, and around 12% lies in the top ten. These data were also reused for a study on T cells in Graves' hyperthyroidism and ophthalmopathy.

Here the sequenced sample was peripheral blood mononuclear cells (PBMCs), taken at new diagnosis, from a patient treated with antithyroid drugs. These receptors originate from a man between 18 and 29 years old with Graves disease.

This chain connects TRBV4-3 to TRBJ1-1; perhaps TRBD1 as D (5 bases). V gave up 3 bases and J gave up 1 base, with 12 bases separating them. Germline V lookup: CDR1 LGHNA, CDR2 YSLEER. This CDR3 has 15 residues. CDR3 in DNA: TGCGCCAGCAGCCATTGGGACGGCGGGAACACTGAAGCTTTCTTT. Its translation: CASSHWDGGNTEAFF.

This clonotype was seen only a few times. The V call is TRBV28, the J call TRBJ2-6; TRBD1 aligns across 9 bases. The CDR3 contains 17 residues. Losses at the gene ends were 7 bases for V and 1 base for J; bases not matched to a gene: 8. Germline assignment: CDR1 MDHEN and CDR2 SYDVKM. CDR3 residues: CASKVGGQGSGANVLTF. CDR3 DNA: TGTGCCAGCAAGGTGGGGGGACAGGGTTCTGGGGCCAACGTCCTGACTTTC.

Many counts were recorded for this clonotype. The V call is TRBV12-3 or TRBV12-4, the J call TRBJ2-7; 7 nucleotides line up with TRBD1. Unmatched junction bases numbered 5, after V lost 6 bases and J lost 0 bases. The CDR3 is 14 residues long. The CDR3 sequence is CASSRGDSSYEQYF. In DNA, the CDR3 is TGTGCCAGCAGCCGTGGGGACAGCTCCTACGAGCAGTACTTC.

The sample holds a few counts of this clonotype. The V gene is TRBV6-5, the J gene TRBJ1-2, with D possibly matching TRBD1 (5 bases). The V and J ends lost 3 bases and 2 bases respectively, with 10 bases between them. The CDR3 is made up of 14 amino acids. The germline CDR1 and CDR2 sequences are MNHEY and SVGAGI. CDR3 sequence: CASSYLQGNYGYTF. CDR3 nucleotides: TGTGCCAGCAGTTATCTGCAGGGCAACTATGGCTACACCTTC.